These 27 T cell receptor beta chains were all obtained from the same sample, sequenced in a study of OX40 agonist ivuxolimab in advanced cancers. Libraries were prepared by immunoSEQ multiplex PCR; TCRdb keeps only in-frame clonotypes and omits some of them. The sample records about 52,000 clones, about nine tenths being singletons. This specimen was CD4+ or CD8+ T cells sorted from blood, taken in a trial of the OX40 agonist ivuxolimab. The receptors shown here come from an adult with an advanced solid tumor such as melanoma, head and neck, liver or kidney cancer.

The chain uses TRBV7-2 and TRBJ2-5; 9 bases agree with TRBD2. J gave up 1 base and V 5 bases, and 11 bases lay outside the gene matches. The germline V gene has CDR1 SGHTA and CDR2 FQGNSA. The CDR3 sequence is 17 residues long. CDR3 nucleotide sequence: TGTGCCAGCAGCCCAACGAGGAGCGGGGGGATCCAAGAGACCCAGTACTTC. It yields the protein CASSPTRSGGIQETQYF. The full variable domain, in which reference TRBV7-2 and TRBJ2-5 provide the parts outside the CDR3, is GAGVSQSPSNKVTEKGKDVELRCDPISGHTALYWYRQSLGQGLEFLIYFQGNSAPDKSGLPSDRFSAERTGGSVSTLTIQRTQQEDSAVYLCASSPTRSGGIQETQYFGPGTRLLVL.

The CDR3 bases are TGCGCCAGCAGCCAATTATCCAGCGGGGGGCCGTATCATTCTGACAATGAGCAGTTCTTC. Its translation: CASSQLSSGGPYHSDNEQFF. This chain links TRBV4-3 with TRBJ2-1; TRBD2 agrees at 9 bases. CDR1 LGHNA and CDR2 YSLEER come from the germline V gene. This CDR3 spans 20 amino acids. V was clipped by 2 bases and J by 5 bases; unmatched bases: 19.

This chain connects TRBV7-9 to TRBJ2-7; D gene uncertain. Trimming cost V 5 bases and J 4 bases, with 9 bases left between them. Germline CDR1 reads SEHNR; CDR2 reads FQNEAQ (reference sequence). The CDR3 length is 12 residues. CDR3 protein: CASSSGAYEQYF. The DNA of the CDR3 is TGTGCCAGCAGCAGTGGAGCGTACGAGCAGTACTTC.

Comment on this clone: Other DNA sequences of this sample code for an identical CDR3. The CDR3 coding sequence is TGTGCCAGCAGCTTAGGACGGTCCTACGAGCAGTACTTC. Translation gives CASSLGRSYEQYF. The genes are TRBV13 and TRBJ2-7, with unresolved D. V dropped 0 bases and J dropped 1 base, with 4 bases sitting between them. The CDR3 loop spans 13 amino acids. The germline gives CDR1 PRHDT, CDR2 FYEKMQ (reference sequence). The full variable domain, in which reference TRBV13 and TRBJ2-7 provide the parts outside the CDR3, is AAGVIQSPRHLIKEKRETATLKCYPIPRHDTVYWYQQGPGQDPQFLISFYEKMQSDKGSIPDRFSAQQFSDYHSELNMSSLELGDSALYFCASSLGRSYEQYFGPGTRLTVT.

This sequence joins TRBV7-7 and TRBJ1-1; D perhaps matches TRBD1 (5 bases). Germline CDR1 reads SSHAT; CDR2 reads FNYEAQ (reference sequence). V was shortened by 4 bases and J by 1 base, with 16 bases between the two germline ends. The CDR3 is 16 amino acids. CDR3 DNA: TGTGCCAGCAGCTCATTTCCGGCGCAGGGGAACACTGAAGCTTTCTTT. Translation: CASSSFPAQGNTEAFF.

V gene TRBV15 combines with J gene TRBJ1-5; D not resolved. Trimming stripped 3 bases from V and 4 bases from J, with 16 bases between. The CDR3 runs to 16 residues. Germline CDR1 and CDR2: LNHNV and YYDKDF (reference sequence). The CDR3 region has the DNA TGTGCCACCAGCAGCGTCGATGTGTTGGAAAATCAGCCCCAGCATTTT. Translation gives CATSSVDVLENQPQHF.

This clone was found a few times. The rearrangement links TRBV9 to TRBJ1-1, with 9 positions matching TRBD1. The germline gives CDR1 SGDLS, CDR2 YYNGEE. This CDR3 spans 18 amino acids. The V gene end was trimmed by 3 bases and the J gene end by 3 bases; junction bases not matched to a gene: 15. Written as DNA, the CDR3 is TGTGCCAGCAGCGAGAGAGACAGGGGGACAGGGCTGTACACTGAAGCTTTCTTT. Its translation is CASSERDRGTGLYTEAFF.

This chain links TRBV5-6 with TRBJ2-7; the D gene is possibly TRBD2 (5 bases). V was shortened by 0 bases and J by 0 bases, with 16 bases between the two germline ends. CDR3 length: 17 residues. Germline assignment: CDR1 SGHDT and CDR2 YYEEEE. CDR3 bases: TGTGCCAGCAGCTTGGGGGCGGGTGATTGGAGCTCCTACGAGCAGTACTTC. It yields the protein CASSLGAGDWSSYEQYF.

This sequence joins TRBV6-5 and TRBJ1-2; D is unclear. V shed 4 bases and J shed 0 bases, with 12 bases lying between them. Germline V gene data show CDR1 as MNHEY and CDR2 as SVGAGI. The CDR3 is made up of 15 amino acids. CDR3 sequence (DNA): TGTGCCAGCAGTTCTCCGGGCCTCACTAACTATGGCTACACCTTC. This gives the protein CASSSPGLTNYGYTF.

The chain combines TRBV4-1 with TRBJ2-3, with 9 nucleotides matching TRBD2. The CDR3 length is 15 residues. Losses at the gene ends were 5 bases for V and 5 bases for J; bases not matched to a gene: 8. Germline values: CDR1 MGHRA, CDR2 YSYEKL. CDR3 sequence reads: CASSDVAGDIDTQYF. The CDR3 DNA reads as TGCGCCAGCAGCGACGTAGCGGGGGATATAGATACGCAGTATTTT.

The chain uses TRBV15 and TRBJ1-1, with a tentative D call TRBD1 (5 bases). Deletions cut 0 bases from V and 3 bases from J, with 17 bases between. CDR1 LNHNV and CDR2 YYDKDF come from the germline V gene (reference sequence). This CDR3 has 17 residues. The CDR3 DNA reads as TGTGCCACCAGCAGAGATCTTTATACAGGAGGGGACACTGAAGCTTTCTTT. It codes for CATSRDLYTGGDTEAFF.

The chain recombines TRBV19 with TRBJ2-7; 7 bases match TRBD1. CDR1 LNHDA and CDR2 SQIVND come from the germline V gene (reference sequence). The CDR3 has 11 amino acids. Trimming at V came to 8 bases and at J to 3 bases, leaving 1 base not matched to a gene. The CDR3 loop reads CASWDSYEQYF. The CDR3 DNA is TGTGCCAGTTGGGACAGCTACGAGCAGTACTTC.

The chain recombines TRBV6-5 with TRBJ1-1; D is unresolved. V was cut by 2 bases and J by 1 base, with 8 bases left in between. The CDR3 is 14 residues long. CDR1 MNHEY and CDR2 SVGAGI come from the germline V gene. The CDR3: CASSYQVGNTEAFF. Here the CDR3 DNA reads TGTGCCAGCAGTTACCAGGTTGGGAACACTGAAGCTTTCTTT.

This clone turned up a few times. J is TRBJ2-3 and V is TRBV5-1, with TRBD2 identical over 7 bases. The CDR3 has 15 residues. Per the germline V gene, CDR1 is SGHRS and CDR2 is YFSETQ. The junction had 8 bases not matched to a gene; V was cut back by 4 bases and J by 3 bases. CDR3 sequence: CASSGREGSTDTQYF. The CDR3 DNA is TGCGCCAGCAGCGGGAGGGAGGGGAGTACAGATACGCAGTATTTT.

CDR3 nucleotides: TGTGCCAGCAGCAAGGGGGACGATGAGCAGTTCTTC. It specifies CASSKGDDEQFF. The rearrangement joins TRBV13 to TRBJ2-1, with a possible D match to TRBD1 (6 bases). Between the trimmed V and J ends, which lost 5 bases and 8 bases, there was a span of 10 bases. From germline, CDR1 is PRHDT and CDR2 FYEKMQ (reference sequence). This CDR3 has 12 amino acids.

Note on this clone: Other DNA sequences in this specimen translate into the identical CDR3. The V call is TRBV6-5, the J call TRBJ1-1; D is unresolved. This CDR3 is built from 15 residues. The germline gives CDR1 MNHEY, CDR2 SVGAGI. V shed 0 bases and J shed 2 bases, with 10 bases lying between them. As DNA, the CDR3 is TGTGCCAGCAGTTACTCCCGGCATCCCAACACTGAAGCTTTCTTT. Translating gives CASSYSRHPNTEAFF.

The V and J genes are TRBV30 and TRBJ1-2; TRBD1 matches at 9 bases. Germline trimming cut 8 bases from V and 5 bases from J; bases unmatched to any gene: 9. The CDR3 covers 13 residues. Germline V gene sequence: CDR1 GTSNPN, CDR2 SVGIG (reference sequence). The chain's CDR3 is CAGVRDREYGYTF. The CDR3 DNA follows: TGTGCCGGCGTCCGGGACAGGGAGTATGGCTACACCTTC.

V and J are TRBV12-5 and TRBJ2-1; TRBD2 aligns across 12 bases. CDR1 and CDR2 from the germline V gene are LGHNT and FRNRAP. This CDR3 comprises 15 residues. V trimming: 2 bases; J trimming: 6 bases; junction bases outside the gene matches: 2. For the CDR3, the DNA is TGTGCTAGTGGTTTGCGGACTAGCGGGGTCAATGAGCAGTTCTTC. Amino acids: CASGLRTSGVNEQFF.

This chain uses TRBV9 with TRBJ1-1; D is possibly TRBD1 (5 bases). The V and J ends lost 4 bases and 1 base respectively, with 11 bases between them. From germline, CDR1 is SGDLS and CDR2 YYNGEE. CDR3 length equals 14 residues. The CDR3 DNA reads TGTGCCAGCAGCCCAACTGGGGGGAACACTGAAGCTTTCTTT. This translates into CASSPTGGNTEAFF.

V and J are TRBV4-3 and TRBJ1-5, with D possibly matching TRBD1 (5 bases). Germline values: CDR1 LGHNA, CDR2 YSLEER. V lost 0 bases and J lost 3, with 9 bases in between. The CDR3 contains 15 residues. The CDR3: CASSQDRTLNQPQHF. The CDR3, as DNA: TGCGCCAGCAGCCAAGATAGGACACTCAATCAGCCCCAGCATTTT.

The chain employs TRBV10-3 and TRBJ1-2; 8 bases line up with TRBD1. Germline V gives CDR1 ENHRY, CDR2 SYGVKD. Unmatched junction bases numbered 5, after V lost 1 base and J lost 4 bases. This CDR3 has 15 residues. The CDR3 here is CAISELDRALYGYTF. The CDR3 coding sequence is TGTGCCATCAGTGAGTTGGACAGGGCGCTCTATGGCTACACCTTC.

The V and J genes are TRBV7-9 and TRBJ1-4; D is possibly TRBD1 (5 bases). Germline lookup yields CDR1 SEHNR and CDR2 FQNEAQ (reference sequence). There are 15 residues in the CDR3. V was shortened by 3 bases and J by 6 bases, with 14 bases between the two germline ends. DNA of the CDR3: TGTGCCAGCAGCTTTCTGCTCGGGGGAGATGAAAAACTGTTTTTT. Protein: CASSFLLGGDEKLFF. The full variable domain, rest sourced from reference TRBV7-9 and TRBJ1-4, is DTGVSQNPRHKITKRGQNVTFRCDPISEHNRLYWYRQTLGQGPEFLTYFQNEAQLEKSRLLSDRFSAERPKGSFSTLEIQRTEQGDSAMYLCASSFLLGGDEKLFFGSGTQLSVL.

The chain's CDR3 is CASSFLLDTEAFF. CDR3 bases: TGTGCCAGCAGCTTTTTGCTTGACACTGAAGCTTTCTTT. The chain uses TRBV7-9 and TRBJ1-1; D remains ambiguous. The CDR3 consists of 13 residues. Germline assignment: CDR1 SEHNR and CDR2 FQNEAQ (reference sequence). V lost 3 bases and J 3 bases, leaving 8 bases between the germline ends.

The chain recombines TRBV2 with TRBJ2-3; D not certain. Germline CDR1 SNHLY, CDR2 FYNNEI. The CDR3 loop spans 15 amino acids. The germline V and J ends were trimmed by 8 bases and 0 bases, with 15 bases remaining between them. CDR3: CASGLYGLSTDTQYF. The CDR3 bases are TGTGCCAGCGGGTTATATGGGCTTAGCACAGATACGCAGTATTTT.

This clone has more than one count but fewer than ten. The V and J genes are TRBV7-9 and TRBJ2-6; possibly TRBD1 for D (7 bases). Germline loops: CDR1 SEHNR, CDR2 FQNEAQ (reference sequence). The V and J ends lost 6 bases and 2 bases respectively, with 20 bases between them. The length of the CDR3 is 18 residues. In nucleotides, the CDR3 is TGTGCCAGCAGGTTGGGGGGACAGACCCCCGCTGGGGCCAACGTCCTGACTTTC. Protein product: CASRLGGQTPAGANVLTF.

This clone was recorded a few times. DNA of the CDR3: TGTGCCAGCAGCCCGGGACTAGCGGGGGACCTTAGGAACGAGCAGTACTTC. Amino acids: CASSPGLAGDLRNEQYF. The chain is built from TRBV7-9 and TRBJ2-7; TRBD2 aligns across 14 bases. The CDR3 is 17 residues long. Unmatched junction bases numbered 11, after V lost 5 bases and J lost 5 bases. Per the germline V gene, CDR1 is SEHNR and CDR2 is FQNEAQ (reference sequence).

This rearrangement joins TRBV5-6 to TRBJ1-2, with D tentatively TRBD1 (6 bases). The V gene's germline CDR1 is SGHDT and CDR2 YYEEEE. This CDR3 has 13 residues. Trimming pared 5 bases from V and 4 bases from J, leaving 12 bases between. CDR3 residues: CASRSDRLYGYTF. CDR3 sequence (DNA): TGTGCCAGCAGATCGGACAGACTCTATGGCTACACCTTC. The full variable domain, in which reference TRBV5-6 and TRBJ1-2 provide the parts outside the CDR3, is DAGVTQSPTHLIKTRGQQVTLRCSPKSGHDTVSWYQQALGQGPQFIFQYYEEEERQRGNFPDRFSGHQFPNYSSELNVNALLLGDSALYLCASRSDRLYGYTFGSGTRLTVV.